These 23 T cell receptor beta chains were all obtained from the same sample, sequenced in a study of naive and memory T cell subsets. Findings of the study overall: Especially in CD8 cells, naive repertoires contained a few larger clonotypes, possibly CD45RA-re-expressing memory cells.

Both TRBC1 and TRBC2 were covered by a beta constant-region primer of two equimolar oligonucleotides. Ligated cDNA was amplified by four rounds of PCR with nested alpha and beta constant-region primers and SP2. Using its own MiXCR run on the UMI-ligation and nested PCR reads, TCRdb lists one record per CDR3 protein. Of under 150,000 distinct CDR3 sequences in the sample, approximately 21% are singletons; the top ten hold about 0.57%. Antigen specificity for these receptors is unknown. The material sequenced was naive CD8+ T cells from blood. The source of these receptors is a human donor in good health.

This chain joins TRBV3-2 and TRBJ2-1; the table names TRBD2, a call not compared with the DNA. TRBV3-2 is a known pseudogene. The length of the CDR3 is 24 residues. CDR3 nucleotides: TGTGCCAGCAGCCAAGATCTTAGGGGAGGGACTAGCGGGAGGGCCAGTTATGTCGGCAATGAGCAGTTCTTC. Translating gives CASSQDLRGGTSGRASYVGNEQFF.

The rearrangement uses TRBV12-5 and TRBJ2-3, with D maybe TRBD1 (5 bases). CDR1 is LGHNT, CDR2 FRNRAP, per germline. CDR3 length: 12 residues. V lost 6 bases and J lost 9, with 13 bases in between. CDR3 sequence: CASGEGQDTQYF. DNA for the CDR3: TGTGCTAGTGGGGAAGGACAAGACACGCAGTATTTT.

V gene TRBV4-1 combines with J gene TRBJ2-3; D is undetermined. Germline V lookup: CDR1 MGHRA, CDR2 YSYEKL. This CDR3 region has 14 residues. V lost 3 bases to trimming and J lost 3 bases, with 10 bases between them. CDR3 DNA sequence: TGCGCCAGCAGCCAGGTTACCGGGACAGATACGCAGTATTTT. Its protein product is CASSQVTGTDTQYF.

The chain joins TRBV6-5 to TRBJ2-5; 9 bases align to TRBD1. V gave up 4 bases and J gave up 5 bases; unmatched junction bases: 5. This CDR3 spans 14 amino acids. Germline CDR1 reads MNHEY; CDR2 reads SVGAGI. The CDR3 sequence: CASSWDRARETQYF. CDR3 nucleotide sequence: TGTGCCAGCAGTTGGGACAGGGCGAGGGAGACCCAGTACTTC.

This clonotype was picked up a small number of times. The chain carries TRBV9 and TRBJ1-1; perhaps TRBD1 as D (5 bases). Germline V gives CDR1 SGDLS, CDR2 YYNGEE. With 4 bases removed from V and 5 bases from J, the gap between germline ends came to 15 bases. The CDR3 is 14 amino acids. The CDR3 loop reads CASSTGTVETEAFF. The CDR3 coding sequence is TGTGCCAGCAGCACCGGGACGGTCGAGACTGAAGCTTTCTTT.

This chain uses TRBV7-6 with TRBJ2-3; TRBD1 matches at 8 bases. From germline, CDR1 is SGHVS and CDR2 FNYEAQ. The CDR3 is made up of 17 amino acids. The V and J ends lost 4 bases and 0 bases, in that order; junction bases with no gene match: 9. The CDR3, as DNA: TGTGCCAGCAGCTATAGACAGGGGTTGAGTAGCACAGATACGCAGTATTTT. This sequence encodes CASSYRQGLSSTDTQYF.

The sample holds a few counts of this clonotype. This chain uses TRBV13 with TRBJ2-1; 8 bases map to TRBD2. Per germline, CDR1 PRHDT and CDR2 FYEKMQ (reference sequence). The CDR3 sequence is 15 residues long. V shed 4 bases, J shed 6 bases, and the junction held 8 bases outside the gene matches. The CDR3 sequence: CASSYRREEFNEQFF. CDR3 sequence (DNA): TGTGCCAGCAGCTACAGGCGGGAGGAGTTCAATGAGCAGTTCTTC.

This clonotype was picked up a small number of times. In nucleotides, the CDR3 is TGTGCCAGCAGCGACGCCGGGACTCAACTCTACAATGAGCAGTTCTTC. Its protein is CASSDAGTQLYNEQFF. This chain uses TRBV7-9 with TRBJ2-1; a possible D gene is TRBD2 (6 bases). The V end lost 5 bases, the J end lost 3 bases, and 17 bases lay between the germline ends. This CDR3 comprises 16 residues. CDR1 SEHNR and CDR2 FQNEAQ come from the germline V gene (reference sequence).

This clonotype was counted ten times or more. The CDR3 spells CASSLSFRTEAFF. CDR3 in DNA: TGTGCCAGCAGTTTATCATTCCGGACTGAAGCTTTCTTT. J is TRBJ1-1 and V is TRBV27; D call uncertain. Germline assignment: CDR1 MNHEY and CDR2 SMNVEV (reference sequence). V was trimmed by 0 bases and J by 5 bases, leaving 7 bases between them. There are 13 residues in the CDR3.

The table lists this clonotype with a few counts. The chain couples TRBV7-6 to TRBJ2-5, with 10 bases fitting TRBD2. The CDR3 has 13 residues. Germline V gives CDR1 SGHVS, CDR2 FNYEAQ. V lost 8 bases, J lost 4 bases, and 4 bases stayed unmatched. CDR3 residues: CASQSGRAETQYF. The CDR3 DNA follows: TGTGCCAGCCAAAGCGGGAGGGCAGAGACCCAGTACTTC.

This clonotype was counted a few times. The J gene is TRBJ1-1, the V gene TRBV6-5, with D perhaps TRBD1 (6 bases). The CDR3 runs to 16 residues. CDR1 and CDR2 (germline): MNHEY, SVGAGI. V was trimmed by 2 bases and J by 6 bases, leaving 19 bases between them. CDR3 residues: CASSYPNGGAVSEAFF. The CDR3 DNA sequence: TGTGCCAGCAGTTACCCCAACGGGGGCGCCGTCTCTGAAGCTTTCTTT.

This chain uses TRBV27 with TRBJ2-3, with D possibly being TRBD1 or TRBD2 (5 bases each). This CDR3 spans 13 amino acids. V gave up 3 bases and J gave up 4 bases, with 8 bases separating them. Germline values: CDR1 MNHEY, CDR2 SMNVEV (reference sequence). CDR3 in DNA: TGTGCCAGCAGTTTTGGGGGAGCAGATACGCAGTATTTT. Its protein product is CASSFGGADTQYF.

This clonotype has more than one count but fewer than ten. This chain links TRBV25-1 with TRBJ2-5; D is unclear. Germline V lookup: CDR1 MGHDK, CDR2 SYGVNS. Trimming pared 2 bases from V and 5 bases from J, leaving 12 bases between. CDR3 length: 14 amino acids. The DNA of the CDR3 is TGTGCCAGCAGTGAAGGGTCTTCGTGGGAGACCCAGTACTTC. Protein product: CASSEGSSWETQYF.

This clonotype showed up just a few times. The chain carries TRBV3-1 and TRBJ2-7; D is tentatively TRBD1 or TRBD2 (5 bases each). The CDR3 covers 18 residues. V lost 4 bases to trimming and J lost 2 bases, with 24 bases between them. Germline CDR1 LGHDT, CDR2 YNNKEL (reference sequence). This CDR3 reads CASSRPRYEGARAYEQYF. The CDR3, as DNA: TGTGCCAGCAGCCGACCCCGTTACGAAGGGGCGAGGGCCTACGAGCAGTACTTC.

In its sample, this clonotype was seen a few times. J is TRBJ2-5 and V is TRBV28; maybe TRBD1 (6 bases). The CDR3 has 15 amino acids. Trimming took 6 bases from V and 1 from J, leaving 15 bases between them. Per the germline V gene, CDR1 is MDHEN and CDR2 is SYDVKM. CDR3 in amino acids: CASRERTALQETQYF. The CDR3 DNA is TGTGCCAGCAGGGAAAGGACAGCCCTCCAAGAGACCCAGTACTTC.

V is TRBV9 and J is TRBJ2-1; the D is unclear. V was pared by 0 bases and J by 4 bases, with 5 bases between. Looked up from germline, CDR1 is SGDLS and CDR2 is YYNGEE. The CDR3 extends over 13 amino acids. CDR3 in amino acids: CASSVGVYNEQFF. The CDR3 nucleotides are TGTGCCAGCAGCGTAGGTGTATACAATGAGCAGTTCTTC.

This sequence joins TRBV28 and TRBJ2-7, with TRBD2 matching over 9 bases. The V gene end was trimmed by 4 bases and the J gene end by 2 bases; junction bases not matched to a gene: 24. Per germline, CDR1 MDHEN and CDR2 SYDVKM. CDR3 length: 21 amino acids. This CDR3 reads CASSSYPKSQREAVRAYEQYF. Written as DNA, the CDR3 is TGTGCCAGCAGTTCCTATCCGAAGAGCCAGCGGGAGGCCGTAAGAGCCTACGAGCAGTACTTC. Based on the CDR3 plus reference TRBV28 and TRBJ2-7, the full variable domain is DVKVTQSSRYLVKRTGEKVFLECVQDMDHENMFWYRQDPGLGLRLIYFSYDVKMKEKGDIPEGYSVSREKKERFSLILESASTNQTSMYLCASSSYPKSQREAVRAYEQYFGPGTRLTVT.

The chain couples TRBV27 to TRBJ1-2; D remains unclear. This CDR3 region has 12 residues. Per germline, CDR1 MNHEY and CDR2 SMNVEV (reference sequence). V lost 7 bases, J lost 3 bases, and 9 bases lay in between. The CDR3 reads CASTDGHYGYTF. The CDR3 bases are TGTGCCAGCACGGACGGACACTATGGCTACACCTTC.

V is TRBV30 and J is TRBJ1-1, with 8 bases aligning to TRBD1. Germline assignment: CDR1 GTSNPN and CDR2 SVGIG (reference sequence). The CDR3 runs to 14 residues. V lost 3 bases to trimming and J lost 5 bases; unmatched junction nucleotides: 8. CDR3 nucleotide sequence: TGTGCCTGGAGCCCCGGACAGGGACGAACTGAAGCTTTCTTT. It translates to CAWSPGQGRTEAFF.

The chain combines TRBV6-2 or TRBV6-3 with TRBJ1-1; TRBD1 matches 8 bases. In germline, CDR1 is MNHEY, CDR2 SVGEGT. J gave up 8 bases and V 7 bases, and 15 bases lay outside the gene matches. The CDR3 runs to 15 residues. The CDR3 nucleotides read TGTGCCAGCACCGCCCTAACGGACAGGGAAGGGGAAGCTTTCTTT. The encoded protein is CASTALTDREGEAFF.

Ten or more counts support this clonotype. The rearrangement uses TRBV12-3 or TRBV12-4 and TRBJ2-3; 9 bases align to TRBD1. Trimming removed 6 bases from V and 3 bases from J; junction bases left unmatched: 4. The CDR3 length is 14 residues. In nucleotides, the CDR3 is TGTGCCAGCAGCCGGGACAGGGATACAGATACGCAGTATTTT. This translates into CASSRDRDTDTQYF.

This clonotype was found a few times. The CDR3 nucleotides are TGTGCCTCGGGGCGAGGGGCCAACGTCCTGACTTTC. Protein: CASGRGANVLTF. V usage is TRBV7-6 and J usage is TRBJ2-6; D may match TRBD1 or TRBD2 (5 bases each). CDR1 SGHVS and CDR2 FNYEAQ come from the germline V gene. The CDR3 contains 12 residues. Trimming left V 11 bases short and J 4 bases short, with 9 bases between.

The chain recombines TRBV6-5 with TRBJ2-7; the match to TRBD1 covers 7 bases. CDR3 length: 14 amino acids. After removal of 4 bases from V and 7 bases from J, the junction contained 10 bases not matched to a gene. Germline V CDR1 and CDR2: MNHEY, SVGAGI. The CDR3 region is CASSSLTGSNEQYF. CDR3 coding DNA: TGTGCCAGCAGTTCTCTGACAGGGTCGAATGAGCAGTACTTC.